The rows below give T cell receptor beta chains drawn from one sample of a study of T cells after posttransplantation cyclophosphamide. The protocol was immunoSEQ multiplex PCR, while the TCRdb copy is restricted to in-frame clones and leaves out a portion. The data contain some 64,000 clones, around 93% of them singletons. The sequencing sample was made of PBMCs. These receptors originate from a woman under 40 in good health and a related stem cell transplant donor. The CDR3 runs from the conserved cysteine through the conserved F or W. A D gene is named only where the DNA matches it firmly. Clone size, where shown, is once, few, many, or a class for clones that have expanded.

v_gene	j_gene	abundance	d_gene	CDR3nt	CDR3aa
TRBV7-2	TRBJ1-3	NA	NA	TGTGCCAGCAGCTTTGACAGGTCTGGCGGAAACACCATATATTTT	CASSFDRSGGNTIYF
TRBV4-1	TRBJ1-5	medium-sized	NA	TGCGCCAGCAGCCAAGTGGCGCTGGGCCCCATTAGTACTAATCAGCCCCAGCATTTT	CASSQVALGPISTNQPQHF
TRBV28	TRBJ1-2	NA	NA	TGTGCCAGCAGTGAACAGGGAGACTATGGCTACACCTTC	CASSEQGDYGYTF
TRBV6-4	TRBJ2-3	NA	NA	TGTGCCAGCAGTGACTCAGCAGGAGCAGATACGCAGTATTTT	CASSDSAGADTQYF
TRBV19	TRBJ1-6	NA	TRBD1	TGTGCCAGTCAACCGGGACAGGGGCTTCGCAGTTCGTCACCCCTCCACTTT	CASQPGQGLRSSSPLHF
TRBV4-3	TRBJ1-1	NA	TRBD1	TGCGCCAGCAGCCTTCAGGGGGAGCTGAACACTGAAGCTTTCTTT	CASSLQGELNTEAFF
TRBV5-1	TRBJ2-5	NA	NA	TGCGCCAGCAGCCCCGGGATAGACCAAGAGACCCAGTACTTC	CASSPGIDQETQYF
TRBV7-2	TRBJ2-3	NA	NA	TGTGCCAGCAGCTACAAAGGTAGCACAGATACGCAGTATTTT	CASSYKGSTDTQYF
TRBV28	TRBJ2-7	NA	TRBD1	TGTGCCAGCAGTCACCGGGACAGAACCTTTTACGAGCAGTACTTC	CASSHRDRTFYEQYF
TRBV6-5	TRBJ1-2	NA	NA	TGTGCCAGCAGGGTAGGGGGTAATATCTATGGCTACACCTTC	CASRVGGNIYGYTF
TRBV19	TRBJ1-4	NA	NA	TGTGCCAGTAGCGACGGATCTATAAGGGGGGAAAAACTGTTTTTT	CASSDGSIRGEKLFF
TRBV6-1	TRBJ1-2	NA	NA	TGTGCCAGCAGTGTTAACAACTATGGCTACACCTTC	CASSVNNYGYTF
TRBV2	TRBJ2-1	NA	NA	TGTGCCATCAATATAGGGTCCTACAATGAGCAGTTCTTC	CAINIGSYNEQFF
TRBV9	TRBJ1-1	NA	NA	TGTGCCAGCAGCGTAGGGACATTGAACACTGAAGCTTTCTTT	CASSVGTLNTEAFF
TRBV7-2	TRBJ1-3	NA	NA	TGTGCCAGCAGCTTAGGTCCCCCAGGCCCTGGAAACACCATATATTTT	CASSLGPPGPGNTIYF
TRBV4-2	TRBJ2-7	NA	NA	TGTGCCAGCAGCCAAGATTCCGGGGGCGGCTCCTACGAGCAGTACTTC	CASSQDSGGGSYEQYF
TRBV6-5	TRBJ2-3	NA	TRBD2	TGTGCCAGCAGTTACTCACCGGGGGGGGGCACAGATACGCAGTATTTT	CASSYSPGGGTDTQYF
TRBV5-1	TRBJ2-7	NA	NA	TGCGCCAGCAGAGCTGGATGGAACTACGACGAGCAGTACTTC	CASRAGWNYDEQYF
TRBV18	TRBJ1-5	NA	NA	TGTGCCAGCTCATCACAGGGAAATAGCAATCAGCCCCAGCATTTT	CASSSQGNSNQPQHF
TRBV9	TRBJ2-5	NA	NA	TGTGCCAGCAGCGTAGGGGGGGCTCGGGAGACCCAGTACTTC	CASSVGGARETQYF
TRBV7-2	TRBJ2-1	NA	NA	TGTGCCAGCAGCCCCCAGAACTACAATGAGCAGTTCTTC	CASSPQNYNEQFF
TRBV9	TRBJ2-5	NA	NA	TGTGCCAGCAGCCCAAGGGGGGGGTTGGAGGAGACCCAGTACTTC	CASSPRGGLEETQYF
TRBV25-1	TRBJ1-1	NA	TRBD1	TGTGCCAGCAGTGACCCAGGGGGCACTGAAGCTTTCTTT	CASSDPGGTEAFF
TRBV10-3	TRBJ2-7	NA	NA	TGTGCCATCAGTGTGCGCCAGGAAGGGTCCTACGAGCAGTACTTC	CAISVRQEGSYEQYF
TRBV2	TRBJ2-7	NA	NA	TGTGCCAGCAGTAAGGGTTCAGACAGGTCCTACGAGCAGTACTTC	CASSKGSDRSYEQYF
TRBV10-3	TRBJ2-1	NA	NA	TGTGCCATCAGTGAAGACCCTAGCGAGGGGGAGCAGTTCTTC	CAISEDPSEGEQFF
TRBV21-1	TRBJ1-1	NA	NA	TGTGCCAGCAGCAAAGAGGGAACAGGGCACACTGAAGCTTTCTTT	CASSKEGTGHTEAFF
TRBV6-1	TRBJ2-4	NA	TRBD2	TGTGCCAGCAGTGATGTTGGCGGGGGGGCAAAAAAAGCCAAAAACATTCAGTACTTC	CASSDVGGGAKKAKNIQYF
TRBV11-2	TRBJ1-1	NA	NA	TGTGCCAGCAGCTTTTATACATTGAACACTGAAGCTTTCTTT	CASSFYTLNTEAFF
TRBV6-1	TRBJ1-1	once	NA	TGTGCCAGCAGTGACACAGGGAACACTGAAGCTTTCTTT	CASSDTGNTEAFF
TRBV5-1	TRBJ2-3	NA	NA	TGCGCCAGCAGCTTGGTGGTCACTACGGGCACAGATACGCAGTATTTT	CASSLVVTTGTDTQYF
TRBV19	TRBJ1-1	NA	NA	TGTGCCAGTAGTGGGAGCACCCAGGGGAAGCCTGAAGCTTTCTTT	CASSGSTQGKPEAFF
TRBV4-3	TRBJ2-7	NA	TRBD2	TGCGCCAGCAGCCAAGATCCACTAGCGGTCTACGAGCAGTACTTC	CASSQDPLAVYEQYF
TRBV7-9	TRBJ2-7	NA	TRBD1	TGTGCCAGCAGCTCCCCGGGACAGTCGGCGTCCCACGAGCAGTACTTC	CASSSPGQSASHEQYF
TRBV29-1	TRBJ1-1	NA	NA	TGCAGCGTTGAAAAGGCGGCATTGAACACTGAAGCTTTCTTT	CSVEKAALNTEAFF
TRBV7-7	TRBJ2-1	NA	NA	TGTGCCAGCAGCGCGACCGGGGCCAATGAGCAGTTCTTC	CASSATGANEQFF
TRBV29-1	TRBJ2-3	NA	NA	TGCAGCGTTGAAGGGGGAGGAGAGGGCACAGATACGCAGTATTTT	CSVEGGGEGTDTQYF
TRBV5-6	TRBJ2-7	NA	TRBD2	TGTGCCGGGGCCCGAGCGGGGGTATACGAGCAGTACTTC	CAGARAGVYEQYF
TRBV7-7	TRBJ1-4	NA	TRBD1	TGTGCCAGCAGCATACCCCAAGGACAGGATGAAAAACTGTTTTTT	CASSIPQGQDEKLFF
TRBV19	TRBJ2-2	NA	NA	TGTGCCAGTAGTAATCGAGAACTCAACAGTGGGGAGCTGTTTTTT	CASSNRELNSGELFF
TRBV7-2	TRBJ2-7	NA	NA	TGTGCCAGCAGATTGGACATGCACTACGAGCAGTACTTC	CASRLDMHYEQYF
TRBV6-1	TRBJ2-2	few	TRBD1	TGTGCCAGCAGCGGGACAGCGGACACCGGGGAGCTGTTTTTT	CASSGTADTGELFF
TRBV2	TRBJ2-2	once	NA	TGTGCCAAACAACCGGGCCTCACGTCCACCGGGGAGCTGTTTTTT	CAKQPGLTSTGELFF
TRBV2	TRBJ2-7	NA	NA	TGTGCCAGCAGTTGGGACACCTCCTACGAGCAGTACTTC	CASSWDTSYEQYF
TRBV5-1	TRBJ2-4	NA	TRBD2	TGCGCCAGCAGGACGGGGGGGACCAAAAACATTCAGTACTTC	CASRTGGTKNIQYF
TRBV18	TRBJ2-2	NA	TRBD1	TGTGCCAGCTCACCAATGCGACAGGGGGCGGCGTCCGGGGAGCTGTTTTTT	CASSPMRQGAASGELFF
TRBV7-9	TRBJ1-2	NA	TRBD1	TGTGCCAGCAGCCCACGGTTACAGGGGACTAACTATGGCTACACCTTC	CASSPRLQGTNYGYTF
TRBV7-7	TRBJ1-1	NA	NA	TGTGCCAGCAGCTTACACCCGAACACTGAAGCTTTCTTT	CASSLHPNTEAFF
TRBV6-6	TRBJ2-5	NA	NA	TGTGCCAGCGTTAGGGGCGAGGGAGAGACCCAGTACTTC	CASVRGEGETQYF
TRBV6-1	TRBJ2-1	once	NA	TGTGCCAGCAGTGAATCTAACTACGGGGGCTACAATGAGCAGTTCTTC	CASSESNYGGYNEQFF
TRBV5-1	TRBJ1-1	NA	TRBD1	TGCGCCAGCAGCTTGGGACAGGGGCGATCGAACACTGAAGCTTTCTTT	CASSLGQGRSNTEAFF
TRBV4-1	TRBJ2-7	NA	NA	TGCGCCAGCAGCCAGTACGGAGCCTACGAGCAGTACTTC	CASSQYGAYEQYF
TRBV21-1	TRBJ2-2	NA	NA	TGTGCCAGCAGCAAAAGCGCGGGGGGGGCAACCGGGGAGCTGTTTTTT	CASSKSAGGATGELFF
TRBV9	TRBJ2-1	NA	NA	TGTGCCAGCAGCGTAGTACCGGGGAAGGGCGATGAGCAGTTCTTC	CASSVVPGKGDEQFF
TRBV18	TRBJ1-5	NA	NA	TGTGCCAGCTCACCCGACGAATATAGCAATCAGCCCCAGCATTTT	CASSPDEYSNQPQHF
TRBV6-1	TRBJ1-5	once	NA	TGTGCCAGCTCCACCCGAGGGGTAGGTCAGCCCCAGCATTTT	CASSTRGVGQPQHF